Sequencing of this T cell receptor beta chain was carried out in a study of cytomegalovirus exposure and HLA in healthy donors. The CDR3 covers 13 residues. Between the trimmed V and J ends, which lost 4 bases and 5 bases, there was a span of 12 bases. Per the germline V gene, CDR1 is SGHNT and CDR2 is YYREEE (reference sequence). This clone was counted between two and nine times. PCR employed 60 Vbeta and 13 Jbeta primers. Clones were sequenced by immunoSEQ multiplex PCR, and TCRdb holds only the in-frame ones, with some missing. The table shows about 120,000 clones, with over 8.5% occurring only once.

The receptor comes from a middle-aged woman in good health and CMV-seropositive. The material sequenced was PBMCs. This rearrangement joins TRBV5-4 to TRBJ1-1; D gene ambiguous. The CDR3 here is CASSALAGTEAFF. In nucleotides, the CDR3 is TGTGCCAGCAGCGCGCTAGCGGGGACTGAAGCTTTCTTT.